This TCR beta chain was identified in a study of blood T cell repertoires in COVID-19 (TCRdb year 2020). Notes on the research overall: Samples covering the acute and convalescent phases of COVID-19 were provided by collaborators in the United States, Italy and Spain. The prospective study material was composed of cDNA or gDNA derived from T cells, B-cell-depleted T cells, or PBMCs. The dataset comprised deeply sampled blood TCRbeta repertoires from subjects exposed to, actively infected with, or recovered from COVID-19. The repertoires were released in a freely available public database intended as a resource for research on the immune response to SARS-CoV-2. The samples were drawn from the first 160 participants of the ongoing ImmuneRACE study and from 950 to 1,500 subjects provided by 6 global collaborators. The sample metadata nearly always contained a de-identified subject ID, COVID-19 status, age in years and sex. Where available, HLA class I and class II types were obtained from metadata supplied by the sample provider rather than from assay-based typing.

The immunoSEQ Assay, a bias-controlled multiplex PCR, was used to amplify TCRbeta CDR3 regions from genomic DNA. As for the authors' bioinformatics: The number of nucleated cells in each sample was estimated from the amplification of reference gene primers within the assay. To quantify the absolute abundance of each unique TCRbeta CDR3 rearrangement, sequence reads were collapsed and filtered. For each sample, productive Simpson clonality was calculated by taking the square root of Simpson's diversity index across productive rearrangements. TCRdb took over this immuneACCESS table, retaining in-frame rearrangements with V and J assigned. Such tables are incomplete; in checked studies, under half of the missing clones stem from an unresolved V gene, and the remainder is unexplained. V and J calls and clone size are as listed in that table; D and trimming were resolved from the DNA. This sample gives about 240,000 clones in total; more than 85% of them show up just once. Around 4% of the sample comes from the top ten.

Taken from the germline V gene (reference sequence), the CDR1 and CDR2 loops are SGHKS and YYEKEE. V is cut back by 5 bases and J by 6 bases, with 18 bases in the junction unmatched. Including cysteine and phenylalanine, the CDR3 has 17 amino acids. CDR3 DNA only is kept here, 51 bases in frame from base 1. Participants in the prospective study were enrolled through a virtual design, were aged about 18 to 100 years, and lived in roughly 24 United States geographic areas. Cohort assignment in the prospective study relied on participant-reported clinical history from a screening survey and a study questionnaire. For ImmuneRACE Cohort 3, a participant was defined as recovered based on two consecutive negative NP/OP PCR tests, clearance by a healthcare professional, or resolution of symptoms. Each participant in the prospective study had whole blood, serum and a nasopharyngeal or oropharyngeal swab collected by mobile phlebotomists. Over a 2-month period, participants in the prospective study had the option of providing additional blood draws and questionnaires. Before DNA extraction, blood samples from the prospective study were shipped at room temperature or frozen.

A word on this clone: The clone's antigen remains unknown. One base away there is no much larger clone; base qualities are not given.

Overall results and qualifications from the work: Clinical and demographic metadata were provided uncurated, with the amount varying by source and participant.

Recombination linked TRBV5-5 to TRBJ1-1; TRBD1 fits 8 bases in the junction. The origin of this receptor is a woman younger than 45 who had recovered from COVID-19. Sequencing input: PBMCs or T cells enriched from blood (not recorded which). This receptor has the CDR3 CASSLRGTGGGDPEAFF. Read as DNA, the sequence is TGTGCCAGCAGTTTGAGGGGCACAGGGGGAGGAGATCCTGAAGCTTTCTTT.